A selection of T cell receptor beta chains follows, all from one sample in a study of T cell responses to AZD1222 COVID-19 vaccine. Repertoires were generated with immunoSEQ multiplex PCR, while TCRdb's copy carries only in-frame clones and drops some. The sample yields about 110,000 clones, around 93% seen once. The source was peripheral blood, collected on day 0 of AZD1222 vaccination. These receptors all stem from an adult in good health. The CDR3 runs from the conserved cysteine through the conserved F or W. Fields, in order: D gene, V gene, clone size, J gene, CDR3 DNA, CDR3 protein. D genes are given only for firm matches. Clone size is stated in some rows and not others, as once, few, many or a class when expanded.

>TRBD1|TRBV2|-|TRBJ2-4
TGTGCCAGCAGGGGGACAGGGGGCAACATTCAGTACTTC
CASRGTGGNIQYF
>-|TRBV6-1|-|TRBJ1-2
TGTGCCAGCAGTGAATTTTACATCAGTAACTATGGCTACACCTTC
CASSEFYISNYGYTF
>-|TRBV6-5|-|TRBJ1-1
TGTGCCAGCAGTTCCCCGGGAGGGGGGGTCACTGAAGCTTTCTTT
CASSSPGGGVTEAFF
>-|TRBV28|-|TRBJ1-2
TGTGCCAGCAGATCCTCCCGGGGTAATCTTGGCTATGGCTACACCTTC
CASRSSRGNLGYGYTF
>-|TRBV5-5|-|TRBJ1-2
TGTGCCAGCAGTTTAGAGGGAGCTACTAACTATGGCTACACCTTC
CASSLEGATNYGYTF
>TRBD1|TRBV7-9|-|TRBJ2-1
TGTGCCAGCAGCGCCCGACAGGGCCAAGGAGAGGGTGAGCAGTTCTTC
CASSARQGQGEGEQFF
>-|TRBV30|-|TRBJ1-3
TGTGCCTGGGCAGGGGTGGCAAACACCATATATTTT
CAWAGVANTIYF
>-|TRBV25-1|-|TRBJ1-6
TGTGCCAGCAGTTTTGGTAATTCACCCCTCCACTTT
CASSFGNSPLHF
>TRBD2|TRBV24-1|-|TRBJ2-2
TGTGCCACCAGTGATCCCCTAGCGGGGGGGAACACCGGGGAGCTGTTTTTT
CATSDPLAGGNTGELFF
>TRBD1|TRBV6-5|-|TRBJ1-2
TGTGCCAGCAGTTCTCCGACAGGGGGCAACTATGGCTACACCTTC
CASSSPTGGNYGYTF
>-|TRBV28|-|TRBJ1-3
TGTGCCAGCAGTAATGGGGCGGGCTCTGGAAACACCATATATTTT
CASSNGAGSGNTIYF
>TRBD2|TRBV9|-|TRBJ2-3
TGTGCCAGCAGCCCCCTAGCGGGGGGGGGAACAGATACGCAGTATTTT
CASSPLAGGGTDTQYF
>-|TRBV15|-|TRBJ2-7
TGTGCCACCAGCCTCAACGGAGACGAGCAGTACTTC
CATSLNGDEQYF
>TRBD1|TRBV6-5|-|TRBJ2-3
TGTGCCAGCTTTAAGGGGGCGAGCACAGATACGCAGTATTTT
CASFKGASTDTQYF
>TRBD1|TRBV11-2|once|TRBJ2-7
TGTGCCAGCAGCTTAGATTCCGGTACCGGGACAGGTTTCTTCTACGAGCAGTACTTC
CASSLDSGTGTGFFYEQYF
>-|TRBV6-5|once|TRBJ2-2
TGTGCCAGCAGTACGGCGTATTTGAGGGAGCTGTTTTTT
CASSTAYLRELFF
>-|TRBV19|-|TRBJ1-3
TGTGCCAGTAGATTAAGACAGTCTAAACTTTACTCTGGAAACACCATATATTTT
CASRLRQSKLYSGNTIYF
>-|TRBV6-5|-|TRBJ1-6
TGTGCCAGCAGGAAATTTGGGAATTCACCCCTCCACTTT
CASRKFGNSPLHF
>TRBD1|TRBV27|-|TRBJ2-7
TGTGCCAGCAGTTTAGAGGGGGCCAGCGAGCAGTACTTC
CASSLEGASEQYF
>-|TRBV9|-|TRBJ1-3
TGTGCCAGCAGCGTAACGAGGGCCGGGGACACCATATATTTT
CASSVTRAGDTIYF
>-|TRBV11-2|-|TRBJ1-5
TGTGCCAGCAGCCGAGGGATGTTCAATCAGCCCCAGCATTTT
CASSRGMFNQPQHF
>TRBD2|TRBV5-1|-|TRBJ2-1
TGCGCCAGCAGCCCCCCTAGCGGGGGGGCCCATGAGCAGTTCTTC
CASSPPSGGAHEQFF
>-|TRBV28|-|TRBJ1-1
TGTGCCAGCAGTACCCTATCCAGGGTTACTGAAGCTTTCTTT
CASSTLSRVTEAFF
>-|TRBV2|-|TRBJ2-1
TGTGCCAGCAGTGATGTTGAGGATAATGAGCAGTTCTTC
CASSDVEDNEQFF
>-|TRBV12-3/TRBV12-4|once|TRBJ1-3
TGTGCCAGCAGTTTTAATGGAAACACCATATATTTT
CASSFNGNTIYF
>TRBD2|TRBV7-9|few|TRBJ2-2
TGTGCCAGCAGCCCCGGCTTACGGGGGGCCGGGGAGCTGTTTTTT
CASSPGLRGAGELFF
>-|TRBV11-2|-|TRBJ2-1
TGTGCCAGCAGCCCCCCCGGGACACCGTACAATGAGCAGTTCTTC
CASSPPGTPYNEQFF
>TRBD1|TRBV7-3|-|TRBJ1-3
TGTGCCAGCAGCCAGGGGGGCGGTTACTCTGGAAACACCATATATTTT
CASSQGGGYSGNTIYF
>TRBD2|TRBV6-2/TRBV6-3|-|TRBJ2-1
TGTGCCAGCAGTTACTCGACGGCTAGCGGGGGGATTGAGCAGTTCTTC
CASSYSTASGGIEQFF
>-|TRBV7-9|-|TRBJ2-7
TGTGCCAGCACCAGGACAGCCTACGAGCAGTACTTC
CASTRTAYEQYF
>TRBD1|TRBV30|-|TRBJ2-1
TGTGCCTGGACGACAGGGAGCTCCTACAATGAGCAGTTCTTC
CAWTTGSSYNEQFF
>-|TRBV18|-|TRBJ1-6
TGTGCCAGCTCGGGGGACACCACGCCTAGTTCACCCCTCCACTTT
CASSGDTTPSSPLHF
>-|TRBV27|-|TRBJ2-7
TGTGCCAGCAGTTTAAACGAGGCCTACGAGCAGTACTTC
CASSLNEAYEQYF
>-|TRBV27|-|TRBJ1-2
TGTGCCAGCAGTTTAGACCCGTCCAACTATGGCTACACCTTC
CASSLDPSNYGYTF
>-|TRBV24-1|-|TRBJ1-1
TGTGCCACCAGTGATAACACTGAAGCTTTCTTT
CATSDNTEAFF
>-|TRBV7-8|-|TRBJ2-1
TGTGCCAGCATCCTGAACCCGCTCAGCTCCTACAATGAGCAGTTCTTC
CASILNPLSSYNEQFF
>-|TRBV10-2|-|TRBJ1-1
TGCGCCACCGCTTGGGGAGGGGGAAACACTGAAGCTTTCTTT
CATAWGGGNTEAFF
>-|TRBV14|-|TRBJ1-3
TGTGCCAGCAGCCAAGGTTTCTTCTCTGGAAACACCATATATTTT
CASSQGFFSGNTIYF
>TRBD1|TRBV7-2|-|TRBJ1-6
TGTGCCAGCAGCTCCCGGACAGGGGGAAGGACTTCACCCCTCCACTTT
CASSSRTGGRTSPLHF
>-|TRBV15|-|TRBJ1-4
TGTGCCACCAGCCCCTCTTTTCCCTCAACTAATGAAAAACTGTTTTTT
CATSPSFPSTNEKLFF
>TRBD1|TRBV29-1|-|TRBJ2-7
TGCAGCGTTAGGGGGCCCATCTACGAGCAGTACTTC
CSVRGPIYEQYF
>-|TRBV28|once|TRBJ1-4
TGTGCCAGCACCACCGGGGGGGCGGCTAATGAAAAACTGTTTTTT
CASTTGGAANEKLFF
>TRBD1|TRBV5-1|-|TRBJ2-1
TGCGCCAGCAGCTCCGACAGGGGGCCGGGAAGATACAATGAGCAGTTCTTC
CASSSDRGPGRYNEQFF
>-|TRBV7-8|-|TRBJ2-7
TGTGCCAGCAGCTCCCCCTACGAGCAGTACTTC
CASSSPYEQYF
>-|TRBV11-2|-|TRBJ1-3
TGTGCCAGCAGCCCTTGGGGAGGCCGCTCTGGAAACACCATATATTTT
CASSPWGGRSGNTIYF
>TRBD1|TRBV6-5|once|TRBJ2-1
TGTGCCAGCGGGCCCATGACAGGGTCCTACAATGAGCAGTTCTTC
CASGPMTGSYNEQFF
>-|TRBV29-1|-|TRBJ2-2
TGCAGCGTTGTAGACGGCTCGAACACCGGGGAGCTGTTTTTT
CSVVDGSNTGELFF
>-|TRBV3-1/TRBV3-2|-|TRBJ2-1
TGTGCCAGCAGCCAAAGCAGGGAATCGCAGTTCTTC
CASSQSRESQFF